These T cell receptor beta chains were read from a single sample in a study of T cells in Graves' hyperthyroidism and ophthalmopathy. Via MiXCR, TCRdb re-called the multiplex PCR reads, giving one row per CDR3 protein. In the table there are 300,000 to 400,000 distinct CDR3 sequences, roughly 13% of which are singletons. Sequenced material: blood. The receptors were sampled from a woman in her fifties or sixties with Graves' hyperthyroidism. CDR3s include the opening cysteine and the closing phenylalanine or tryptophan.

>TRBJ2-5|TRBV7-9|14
CASSLGTSEETQYF
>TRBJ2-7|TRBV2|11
CASSAYGEQYF
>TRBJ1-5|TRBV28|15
CASSSDRAYYQPQHF
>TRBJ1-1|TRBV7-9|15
CASSITRGTNTEAFF
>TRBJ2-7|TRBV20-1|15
CSASRQRVVGKEQYF
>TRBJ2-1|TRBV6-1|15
CASSKGLVFNNEQFF
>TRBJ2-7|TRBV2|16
CASSLGTSGNSYEQYF
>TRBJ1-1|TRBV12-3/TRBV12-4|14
CASSFRIRNTEAFF
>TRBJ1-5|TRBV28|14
CASSSLQGNQPQHF
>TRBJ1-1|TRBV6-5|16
CASSYTLRDRRREAFF
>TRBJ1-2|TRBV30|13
CAWSVLGSYGYTF
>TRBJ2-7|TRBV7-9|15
CASSLVGGLTYEQYF
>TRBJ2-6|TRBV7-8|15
CASSLLGAGANVLTF
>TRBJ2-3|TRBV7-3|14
CASSPGPLSDTQYF
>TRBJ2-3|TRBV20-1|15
CSASLPATSTDTQYF
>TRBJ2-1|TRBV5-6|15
CASSLAGDPLNEQFF
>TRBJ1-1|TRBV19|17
CASSISLGVRDRFRAFF
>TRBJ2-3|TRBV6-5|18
CASSYTRVGGGIPDTQYF
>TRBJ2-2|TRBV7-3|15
CASRLAGGNTGELFF
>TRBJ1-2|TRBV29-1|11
CSVEILYGYTF
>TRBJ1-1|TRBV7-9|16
CASSLGLGGRSGEAFF
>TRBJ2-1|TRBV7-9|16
CASSGQQGQPTNEQFF
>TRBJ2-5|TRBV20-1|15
CSAKTTGARSETQYF
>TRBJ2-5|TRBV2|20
CASSPPTTGTRRFRRETQYF
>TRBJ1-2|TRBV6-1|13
CASRDGEEYGYTF
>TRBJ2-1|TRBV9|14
CASTAGVSYNEQFF
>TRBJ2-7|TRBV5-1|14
CASRSWAPYYEQYF
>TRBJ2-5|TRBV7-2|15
CASSPTGLRQETQYF
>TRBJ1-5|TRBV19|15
CASSIDVTVNQPQHF